The rows below give T cell receptor beta chains drawn from one sample of a study of T-cell reconstitution after alpha-beta-depleted transplantation in children. TCRdb redid the calling of the PCR reads with MiXCR, one entry per CDR3 protein. The sample yields nearly 400,000 distinct CDR3 sequences, around 20% seen once. Sequencing used PBMCs from the stem cell graft donor, obtained from the stem cell graft. All receptors come from a human donor who donated a stem cell graft to a child with acute myeloid leukemia. CDR3s include the opening cysteine and the closing phenylalanine or tryptophan. The order of the fields is J gene, clone size, D gene, V gene, CDR3 protein, CDR3 DNA. A D gene is named only where the DNA matches it firmly. The size of a clone is reported for some rows only, either as once, few or many, or as a class for expanded clones.

>TRBJ2-2|many|TRBD1|TRBV7-2
CASSPTGGGELFF
TGTGCCAGCAGCCCCACAGGGGGCGGGGAGCTGTTTTTT
>TRBJ1-2|.|.|TRBV7-2
CASSLESRNYGYTF
TGTGCCAGCAGCTTAGAATCACGGAACTATGGCTACACCTTC
>TRBJ2-5|many|.|TRBV7-2
CASSLVWETQYF
TGTGCCAGCAGCTTAGTGTGGGAGACCCAGTACTTC
>TRBJ1-4|many|.|TRBV25-1
CATSRKNEKLFF
TGTGCCACCTCAAGAAAGAATGAAAAACTGTTTTTT
>TRBJ2-7|.|TRBD1|TRBV20-1
CSASARDRLSYEQYF
TGCAGTGCTAGTGCTAGGGACAGGCTATCCTACGAGCAGTACTTC
>TRBJ2-7|.|.|TRBV7-2
CASSTSLGTTYEQYF
TGTGCCAGCAGCACCTCACTTGGCACTACCTACGAGCAGTACTTC
>TRBJ2-1|few|.|TRBV15
CATSRGAPLGYNEQFF
TGTGCCACCAGCAGGGGAGCCCCGTTAGGGTACAATGAGCAGTTCTTC
>TRBJ2-7|few|TRBD1|TRBV5-1
CASSLGDSPVRQYF
TGCGCCAGCAGCTTGGGGGACAGCCCCGTTAGGCAGTACTTC
>TRBJ1-1|.|.|TRBV7-4
CASSLGSPLRPNTEAFF
TGTGCCAGCAGCTTAGGGAGTCCCTTACGGCCTAACACTGAAGCTTTCTTT
>TRBJ2-1|many|.|TRBV10-3
CAISASLEQFF
TGTGCCATCAGTGCTAGCCTAGAGCAGTTCTTC
>TRBJ2-7|few|.|TRBV6-5
CASSLWGRDGSYEQYF
TGTGCCAGCAGCCTGTGGGGGAGAGACGGCTCCTACGAGCAGTACTTC
>TRBJ1-5|many|.|TRBV6-1
CASSVSNQPQHF
TGTGCCAGCAGTGTAAGCAATCAGCCCCAGCATTTT
>TRBJ2-7|many|.|TRBV25-1
CASSGETTYEQYF
TGTGCCAGCAGTGGGGAGACTACCTACGAGCAGTACTTC
>TRBJ2-1|.|TRBD2|TRBV5-1
CASSAKLAGGRNEQFF
TGCGCCAGCAGCGCGAAACTAGCGGGAGGCCGCAATGAGCAGTTCTTC
>TRBJ2-7|.|.|TRBV11-2
CASSPSYYEQYF
TGTGCCAGCAGCCCGAGCTACTACGAGCAGTACTTC
>TRBJ1-1|many|.|TRBV7-2
CASSLAVGSITEAFF
TGTGCCAGCAGCTTAGCTGTAGGGAGTATCACTGAAGCTTTCTTT
>TRBJ2-2|.|.|TRBV28
CASKIGGSGHTGELFF
TGTGCCAGCAAGATTGGGGGGTCGGGGCACACCGGGGAGCTGTTTTTT
>TRBJ2-2|few|TRBD2|TRBV9
CASSVAGRGTGELFF
TGTGCCAGCAGCGTAGCCGGGAGGGGCACCGGGGAGCTGTTTTTT
>TRBJ2-1|few|TRBD2|TRBV12-3/TRBV12-4
CASSPPGLAGVEVQFF
TGTGCCAGCAGCCCCCCCGGTCTAGCGGGAGTAGAGGTGCAGTTCTTC
>TRBJ2-7|few|TRBD2|TRBV12-3/TRBV12-4
CASRRGEPYEQYF
TGTGCCAGCCGGCGGGGGGAGCCCTACGAGCAGTACTTC
>TRBJ2-2|.|TRBD2|TRBV4-2
CASSPGLATTGELFF
TGTGCCAGCAGTCCGGGACTAGCGACCACCGGGGAGCTGTTTTTT
>TRBJ1-1|few|TRBD1|TRBV10-3
CAIAGTENTEAFF
TGTGCCATTGCCGGGACAGAGAACACTGAAGCTTTCTTT
>TRBJ2-1|many|.|TRBV27
CASSLGLHNEQFF
TGTGCCAGCAGTTTGGGTCTGCACAATGAGCAGTTCTTC
>TRBJ1-2|few|TRBD1|TRBV10-3
CAISEPDRGQGGYTF
TGTGCCATCAGTGAGCCGGACAGGGGGCAGGGAGGCTACACCTTC
>TRBJ2-7|.|.|TRBV12-3/TRBV12-4
CASSPDLTAYEQYF
TGTGCCAGCAGCCCGGACCTGACAGCCTACGAGCAGTACTTC
>TRBJ1-4|few|TRBD1|TRBV20-1
CSGLPGQGANPPVF
TGCAGTGGGCTGCCGGGACAGGGGGCTAATCCTCCGGTTTTT
>TRBJ2-1|many|TRBD2|TRBV20-1
CSATRPSGYNEQFF
TGCAGTGCTACCAGGCCTAGCGGCTACAATGAGCAGTTCTTC
>TRBJ2-3|.|.|TRBV7-2
CASSFRSGTDTQYF
TGTGCCAGCAGCTTTAGAAGCGGCACAGATACGCAGTATTTT
>TRBJ1-1|many|.|TRBV12-3/TRBV12-4
CASSRDPGHPNTEAFF
TGTGCCAGCAGTCGTGACCCGGGACATCCGAACACTGAAGCTTTCTTT
>TRBJ2-1|few|.|TRBV7-2
CASSLSYKGREQFF
TGTGCCAGCAGCTTAAGCTACAAAGGTCGTGAGCAGTTCTTC